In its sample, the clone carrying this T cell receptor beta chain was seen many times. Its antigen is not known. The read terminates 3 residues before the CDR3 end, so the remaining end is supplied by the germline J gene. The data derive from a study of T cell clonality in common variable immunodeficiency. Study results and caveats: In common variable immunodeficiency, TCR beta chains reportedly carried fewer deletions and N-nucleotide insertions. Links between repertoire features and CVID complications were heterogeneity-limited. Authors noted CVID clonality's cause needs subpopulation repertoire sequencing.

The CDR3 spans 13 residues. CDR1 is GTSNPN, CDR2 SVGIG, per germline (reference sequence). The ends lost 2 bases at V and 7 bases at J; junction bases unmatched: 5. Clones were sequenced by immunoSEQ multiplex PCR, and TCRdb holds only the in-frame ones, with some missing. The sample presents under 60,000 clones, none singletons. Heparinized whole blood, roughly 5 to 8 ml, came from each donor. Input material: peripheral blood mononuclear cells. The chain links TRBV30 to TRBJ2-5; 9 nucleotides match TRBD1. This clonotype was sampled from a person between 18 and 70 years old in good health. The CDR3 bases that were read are TGTGCCTGGAGTTCAGGACAGGGGACGACC. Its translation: CAWSSGQGTT. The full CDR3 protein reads CAWSSGQGTTQYF. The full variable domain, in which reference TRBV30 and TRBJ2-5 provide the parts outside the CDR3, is SQTIHQWPATLVQPVGSPLSLECTVEGTSNPNLYWYRQAAGRGLQLLFYSVGIGQISSEVPQNLSASRPQDRQFILSSKKLLLSDSGFYLCAWSSGQGTTQYFGPGTRLLVL.